Following are 14 T cell receptor beta chains from one sample sequenced in a study of shared clonotypes between healthy human individuals. This table comes from immunoSEQ multiplex PCR, and its TCRdb copy is limited to in-frame clones, with some not included. The repertoire consists of roughly 520,000 clones, with roughly 95% occurring once and the leading ten covering nearly 0.065%. The source material was naive CD4+ T cells sorted from blood. Subset in this sample: CD45RA+ positively selected. These receptors came from a woman younger than 45 in good health.

The chain carries TRBV11-3 and TRBJ2-5; D is undetermined. The CDR3 is 12 amino acids. Germline CDR1 reads SGHNT; CDR2 reads YENEEA. Trimming removed 3 bases at V and 4 bases at J, with 6 bases between. The CDR3 bases are TGTGCCAGCAGCTTGTCCCCAGAGACCCAGTACTTC. This sequence encodes CASSLSPETQYF.

Note on this clone: In the same sample, other DNA sequences code for this CDR3. The V and J genes are TRBV19 and TRBJ2-5; the match to TRBD1 covers 7 bases. The ends lost 3 bases at V and 1 base at J; junction bases unmatched: 2. The CDR3 spans 14 residues. Germline assignment: CDR1 LNHDA and CDR2 SQIVND (reference sequence). The CDR3 DNA sequence: TGTGCCAGTAGTATCGACAGGGCCCAAGAGACCCAGTACTTC. Amino acids: CASSIDRAQETQYF.

The CDR3 reads CASRSGTEEAFF. The CDR3 DNA reads TGCGCCAGCAGGTCCGGGACAGAAGAAGCTTTCTTT. The gene calls are TRBV5-1 and TRBJ1-1, with TRBD1 matching over 7 bases. The CDR3 is made up of 12 amino acids. Trimming cost V 5 bases and J 8 bases; bases outside gene matches: 6. Germline V gene lookup returns CDR1 SGHRS and CDR2 YFSETQ.

The J gene is TRBJ2-1, the V gene TRBV27, with 10 bases that match TRBD2. Looked up from germline, CDR1 is MNHEY and CDR2 is SMNVEV (reference sequence). This CDR3 region has 16 residues. With 5 bases clipped from V and 2 bases from J, the junction kept 6 bases outside the gene matches. Written as DNA, the CDR3 is TGTGCCAGCAGTCCGCTAAGCGGGAGGGCCTACAATGAGCAGTTCTTC. Encoded protein: CASSPLSGRAYNEQFF.

The chain is built from TRBV20-1 and TRBJ1-4; D is undetermined. The CDR3 is 11 residues long. Between the trimmed V and J ends, which lost 3 bases and 3 bases, there was a span of 2 bases. The germline gives CDR1 DFQATT, CDR2 SNEGSKA (reference sequence). CDR3 sequence (DNA): TGCAGTGCTAGCTCTAATGAAAAACTGTTTTTT. As protein: CSASSNEKLFF.

The rearrangement uses TRBV9 and TRBJ2-2; TRBD2 matches at 11 bases. The CDR3 is 16 residues long. V lost 0 bases to trimming and J lost 3 bases; unmatched junction nucleotides: 1. Per the germline V gene, CDR1 is SGDLS and CDR2 is YYNGEE. As DNA, the CDR3 is TGTGCCAGCAGCGTAGGGACTAGCGGGTACACCGGGGAGCTGTTTTTT. This translates into CASSVGTSGYTGELFF.

The chain joins TRBV19 to TRBJ1-1; possibly TRBD1 for D (5 bases). V lost 4 bases and J lost 5, with 14 bases in between. The CDR3 loop spans 14 amino acids. CDR1 is LNHDA, CDR2 SQIVND, per germline (reference sequence). In DNA, the CDR3 is TGTGCCAGTAGTAAGGGACGGGGGGGGACTGAAGCTTTCTTT. Protein: CASSKGRGGTEAFF.

V is TRBV6-4 and J is TRBJ2-7; D is perhaps TRBD2 (6 bases). The germline gives CDR1 MRHNA, CDR2 SNTAGT. Trimming cost V 5 bases and J 2 bases, with 25 bases left between them. The CDR3 covers 18 residues. The CDR3 sequence is CASSTLARLGGFPYEQYF. CDR3 coding DNA: TGTGCCAGCAGTACCTTGGCGCGGTTGGGGGGTTTCCCCTACGAGCAGTACTTC.

This clone showed up just once. The rearrangement joins TRBV27 to TRBJ2-2; maybe TRBD2 (7 bases). Germline V gene lookup returns CDR1 MNHEY and CDR2 SMNVEV (reference sequence). The CDR3 loop spans 17 amino acids. The germline V and J ends were trimmed by 3 bases and 3 bases, with 17 bases remaining between them. CDR3 in amino acids: CASSFFGGPGDTGELFF. Here the CDR3 DNA reads TGTGCCAGCAGTTTCTTCGGGGGGCCGGGAGACACCGGGGAGCTGTTTTTT.

The rearrangement links TRBV5-5 to TRBJ1-4; no firm D call. The CDR3 sequence is 15 residues long. In germline, CDR1 is SGHKS, CDR2 YYEKEE (reference sequence). The germline V and J ends were trimmed by 4 bases and 0 bases, with 10 bases remaining between them. CDR3: CASSPDGSTNEKLFF. In DNA, the CDR3 is TGTGCCAGCAGCCCGGACGGGTCAACTAATGAAAAACTGTTTTTT.

V gene TRBV9 combines with J gene TRBJ1-1; D is unresolved. The V end was cut by 2 bases, the J end by 0 bases, with 11 bases between. The CDR3 has 15 amino acids. CDR1 and CDR2 (germline): SGDLS, YYNGEE. The CDR3 sequence is CASSVGGQMNTEAFF. The CDR3 DNA follows: TGTGCCAGCAGCGTCGGAGGCCAAATGAACACTGAAGCTTTCTTT.

This chain links TRBV11-2 with TRBJ1-2; D is undetermined. The germline V and J ends were trimmed by 10 bases and 2 bases, with 17 bases remaining between them. CDR3 length: 14 residues. Germline CDR1 and CDR2: SGHAT and FQNNGV. The CDR3 region has the DNA TGTGCCACTGCAAGGACTTCGGGGAACTATGGCTACACCTTC. This encodes CATARTSGNYGYTF.

The chain recombines TRBV5-6 with TRBJ1-2; no clear D. V lost 5 bases and J 5 bases, leaving 16 bases between the germline ends. Per germline, CDR1 SGHDT and CDR2 YYEEEE. The CDR3 runs 14 residues. CDR3 nucleotides: TGTGCCAGCAGAGAGGCCGGGGTAGGGTATGGCTACACCTTC. The encoded protein is CASREAGVGYGYTF.

The rearrangement joins TRBV6-1 to TRBJ1-2; 7 bases map to TRBD1. V trimming: 6 bases; J trimming: 6 bases; junction bases outside the gene matches: 13. The CDR3 loop spans 15 amino acids. Germline V gives CDR1 MNHNS, CDR2 SASEGT. CDR3 coding DNA: TGTGCCAGCAGGGAACGACAGGGTAGTAGGAATGGCTACACCTTC. Translation: CASRERQGSRNGYTF.